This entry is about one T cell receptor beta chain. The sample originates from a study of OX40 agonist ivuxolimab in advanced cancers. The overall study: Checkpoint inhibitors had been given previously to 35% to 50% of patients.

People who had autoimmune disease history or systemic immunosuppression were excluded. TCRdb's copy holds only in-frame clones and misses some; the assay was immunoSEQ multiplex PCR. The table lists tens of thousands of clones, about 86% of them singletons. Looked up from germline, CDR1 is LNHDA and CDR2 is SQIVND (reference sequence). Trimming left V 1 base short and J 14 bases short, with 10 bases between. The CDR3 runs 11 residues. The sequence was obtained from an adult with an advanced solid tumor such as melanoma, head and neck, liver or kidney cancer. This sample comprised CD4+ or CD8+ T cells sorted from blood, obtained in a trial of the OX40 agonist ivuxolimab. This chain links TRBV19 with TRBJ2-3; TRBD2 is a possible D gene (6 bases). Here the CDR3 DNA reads TGTGCCAGTAGTATAGCGGGAGTGGGGTATTTT. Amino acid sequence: CASSIAGVGYF.